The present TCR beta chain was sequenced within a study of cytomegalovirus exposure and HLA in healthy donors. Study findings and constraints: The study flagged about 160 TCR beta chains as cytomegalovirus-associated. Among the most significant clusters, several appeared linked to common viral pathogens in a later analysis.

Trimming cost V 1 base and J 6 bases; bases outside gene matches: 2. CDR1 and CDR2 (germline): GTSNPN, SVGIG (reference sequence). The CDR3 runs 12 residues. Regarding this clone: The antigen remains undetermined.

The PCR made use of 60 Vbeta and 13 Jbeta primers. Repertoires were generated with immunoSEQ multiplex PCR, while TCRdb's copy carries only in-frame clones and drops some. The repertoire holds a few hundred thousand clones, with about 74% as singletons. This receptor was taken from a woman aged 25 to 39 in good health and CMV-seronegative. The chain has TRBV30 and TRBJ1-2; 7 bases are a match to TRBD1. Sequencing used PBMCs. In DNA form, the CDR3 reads TGTGCCTGGAGTGACAGGGGAGATGGCTACACCTTC. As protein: CAWSDRGDGYTF.